Listed below are T cell receptor beta chains from one sample, sequenced in a study of spatial heterogeneity in lung cancer. TCRdb reprocessed the 5' RACE reads via MiXCR and lists one record per CDR3 protein. The profile shows under 10,000 distinct CDR3 sequences, about 4.2% of them singletons. Sample: PBMCs, taken at surgery. The receptors stem from a male donor with early-stage non-small cell lung cancer. Each CDR3 is given with its conserved first and last residue. A D gene is named only where the DNA matches it firmly. Only part of the rows carry a size: once, few, many, or a class if the clone is expanded.

>NA|TRBJ1-1|TRBV20-1|many
TGCAGTGCTACCGGACTGGAGGGGATGAACACTGAAGCTTTCTTT
CSATGLEGMNTEAFF
>NA|TRBJ1-2|TRBV6-5|many
TGTGCCAGCAGTTACTCGTCCCGGAACTATGGCTACACCTTC
CASSYSSRNYGYTF
>NA|TRBJ2-2|TRBV9|many
TGTGCCAGCAAGAGGGACTCGGGGACCGGGGAGCTGTTTTTT
CASKRDSGTGELFF
>NA|TRBJ2-1|TRBV12-3/TRBV12-4|many
TGTGCCAGCAGTTTAGGACAGGCCAATGAGCATTTCTTC
CASSLGQANEHFF
>NA|TRBJ2-5|TRBV7-6|few
TGTGCCAGCAGCTCCCCGTACGGGGCGGAGACCCAGTACTTC
CASSSPYGAETQYF
>TRBD1|TRBJ1-2|TRBV5-1|NA
TGCGCCAGCAGCCCCGCGGGACAGATAAGCTATGGCTACACCTTC
CASSPAGQISYGYTF
>NA|TRBJ1-3|TRBV9|few
TGTGCCAGCAGCCGGGACTTCGGAAACACCATATATTTT
CASSRDFGNTIYF
>NA|TRBJ2-5|TRBV5-1|many
TGCGCCAGCAGCCCGGACACTCAAGAGACCCAGTACTTC
CASSPDTQETQYF
>NA|TRBJ1-5|TRBV19|medium-sized
TGTGCCAGTAGACTCGGGAATCAGCCCCAGCATTTT
CASRLGNQPQHF
>NA|TRBJ1-2|TRBV12-3/TRBV12-4|many
TGTGCCAGCAGTGGGACGGCTAACTATGGCTACACCTTC
CASSGTANYGYTF
>NA|TRBJ1-2|TRBV18|many
TGTGCCAGCTCACCAGCAGGAAGTGACTATGGCTACACCTTC
CASSPAGSDYGYTF
>NA|TRBJ1-5|TRBV12-3/TRBV12-4|NA
TGTGCCAGCAGTTTCCACCGAGTAGATGGGGGCAATCAGCCCCAGCATTTT
CASSFHRVDGGNQPQHF
>NA|TRBJ2-2|TRBV19|many
TGTGCCAGTAGTCCCGGGACACAGAACACCGGGGAGCTGTTTTTT
CASSPGTQNTGELFF
>NA|TRBJ2-1|TRBV4-1|many
TGCGCCAGCAGCCAAGATCTGTACGACTCCTACAATGAGCAGTTCTTC
CASSQDLYDSYNEQFF
>TRBD1|TRBJ2-1|TRBV20-1|medium-sized
TGCAGTGCTGAGGGACAGGGTCTCAATGAGCAGTTCTTC
CSAEGQGLNEQFF
>TRBD1|TRBJ2-4|TRBV7-2|many
TGTGCCAGCAGCTTAGTTAGGGGGACAGGAAGGAGCATTCAGTACTTC
CASSLVRGTGRSIQYF
>NA|TRBJ2-2|TRBV7-2|many
TGTGCCAGCAGCGCCGAGAGGACCGGGGAGCTGTTTTTT
CASSAERTGELFF
>TRBD1|TRBJ2-2|TRBV18|many
TGTGCCAGCTCACCAGGACAGGGAAGGACCTGGGAGCTGTTTTTT
CASSPGQGRTWELFF
>TRBD2|TRBJ2-1|TRBV3-1|large
TGTGCCAGCAGCGGACTAGTTCGGAATGAGCAGTTCTTC
CASSGLVRNEQFF